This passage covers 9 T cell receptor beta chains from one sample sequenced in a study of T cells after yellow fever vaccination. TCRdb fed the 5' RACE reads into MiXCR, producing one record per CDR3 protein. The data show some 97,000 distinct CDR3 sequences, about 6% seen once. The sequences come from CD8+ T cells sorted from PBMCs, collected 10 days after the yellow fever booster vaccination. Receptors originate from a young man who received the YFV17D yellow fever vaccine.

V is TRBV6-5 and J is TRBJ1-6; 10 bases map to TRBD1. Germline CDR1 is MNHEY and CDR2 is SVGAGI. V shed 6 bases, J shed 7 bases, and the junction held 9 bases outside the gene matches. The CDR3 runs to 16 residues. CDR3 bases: TGTGCCAGCAGCCCACTTGACAGGGGGCTGAATTCACCCCTCCACTTT. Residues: CASSPLDRGLNSPLHF.

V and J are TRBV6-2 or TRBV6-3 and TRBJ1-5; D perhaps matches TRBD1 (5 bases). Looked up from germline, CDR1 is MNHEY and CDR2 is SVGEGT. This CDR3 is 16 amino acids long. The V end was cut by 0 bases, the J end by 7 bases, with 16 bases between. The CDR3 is CASSYSLSVRDQPQHF. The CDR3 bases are TGTGCCAGCAGTTACTCCCTTAGTGTCAGGGACCAGCCCCAGCATTTT.

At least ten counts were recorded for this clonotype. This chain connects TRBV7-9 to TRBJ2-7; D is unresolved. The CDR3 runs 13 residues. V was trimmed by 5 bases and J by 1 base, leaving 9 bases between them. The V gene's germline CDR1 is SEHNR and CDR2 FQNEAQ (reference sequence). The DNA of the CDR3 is TGTGCCAGCAGCGATGGGGTATCCTACGAGCAGTACGTC. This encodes CASSDGVSYEQYV.

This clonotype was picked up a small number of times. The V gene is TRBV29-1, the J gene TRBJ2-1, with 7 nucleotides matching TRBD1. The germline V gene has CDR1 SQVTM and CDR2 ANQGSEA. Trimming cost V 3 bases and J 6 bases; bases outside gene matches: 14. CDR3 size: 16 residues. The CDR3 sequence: CSVDGTDLFPGNEQFF. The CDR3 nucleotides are TGCAGCGTTGATGGGACAGACCTTTTTCCCGGCAATGAGCAGTTCTTC.

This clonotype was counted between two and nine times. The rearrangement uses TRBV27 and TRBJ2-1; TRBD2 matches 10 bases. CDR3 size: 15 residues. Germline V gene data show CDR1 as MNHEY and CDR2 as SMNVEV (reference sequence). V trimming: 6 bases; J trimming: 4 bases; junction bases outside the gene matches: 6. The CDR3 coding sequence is TGTGCCAGCAGCCAAGCGGGGGGGCCTTACAATGAGCAGTTCTTC. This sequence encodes CASSQAGGPYNEQFF.

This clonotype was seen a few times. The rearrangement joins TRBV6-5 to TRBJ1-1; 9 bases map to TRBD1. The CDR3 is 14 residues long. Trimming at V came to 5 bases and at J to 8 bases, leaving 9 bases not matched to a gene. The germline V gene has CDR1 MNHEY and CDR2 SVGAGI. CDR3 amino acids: CASSGPGQGTEAFF. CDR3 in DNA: TGTGCCAGCAGTGGCCCGGGACAGGGTACCGAAGCTTTCTTT.

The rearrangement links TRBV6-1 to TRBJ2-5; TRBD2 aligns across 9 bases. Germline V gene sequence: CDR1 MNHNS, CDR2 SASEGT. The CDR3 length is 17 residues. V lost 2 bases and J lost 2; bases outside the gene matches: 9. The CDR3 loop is CASSERRAGGPQETQYF. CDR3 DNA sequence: TGTGCCAGCAGTGAAAGACGGGCGGGGGGGCCACAAGAGACCCAGTACTTC.

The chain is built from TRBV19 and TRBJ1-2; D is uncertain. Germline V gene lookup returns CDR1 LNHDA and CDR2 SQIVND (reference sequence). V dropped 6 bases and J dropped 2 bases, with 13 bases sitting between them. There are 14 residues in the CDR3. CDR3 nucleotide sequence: TGTGCCAGTAGAGGGTTTGAGGACAACTATGGCTACACCTTC. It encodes CASRGFEDNYGYTF.

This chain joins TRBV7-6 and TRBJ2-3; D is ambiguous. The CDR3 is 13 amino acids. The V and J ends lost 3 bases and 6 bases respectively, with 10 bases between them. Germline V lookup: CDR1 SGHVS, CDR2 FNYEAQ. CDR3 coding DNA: TGTGCCAGCAGCTTGGACGATGCGGATACGCAGTATTTT. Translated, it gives CASSLDDADTQYF. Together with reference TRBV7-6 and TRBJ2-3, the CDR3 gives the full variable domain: GAGVSQSPRYKVTKRGQDVALRCDPISGHVSLYWYRQALGQGPEFLTYFNYEAQQDKSGLPNDRFSAERPEGSISTLTIQRTEQRDSAMYRCASSLDDADTQYFGPGTRLTVL.